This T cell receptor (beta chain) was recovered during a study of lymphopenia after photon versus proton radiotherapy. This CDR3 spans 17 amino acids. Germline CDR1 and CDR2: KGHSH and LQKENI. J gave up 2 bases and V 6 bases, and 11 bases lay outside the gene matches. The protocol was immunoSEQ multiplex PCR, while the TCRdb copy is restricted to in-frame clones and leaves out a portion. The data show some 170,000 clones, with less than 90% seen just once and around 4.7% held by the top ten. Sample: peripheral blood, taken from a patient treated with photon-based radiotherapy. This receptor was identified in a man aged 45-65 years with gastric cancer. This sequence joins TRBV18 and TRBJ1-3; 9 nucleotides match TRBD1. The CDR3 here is CASSHGQGKGTGNTIYF. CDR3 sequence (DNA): TGTGCCAGCTCCCACGGACAGGGGAAAGGAACTGGAAACACCATATATTTT.